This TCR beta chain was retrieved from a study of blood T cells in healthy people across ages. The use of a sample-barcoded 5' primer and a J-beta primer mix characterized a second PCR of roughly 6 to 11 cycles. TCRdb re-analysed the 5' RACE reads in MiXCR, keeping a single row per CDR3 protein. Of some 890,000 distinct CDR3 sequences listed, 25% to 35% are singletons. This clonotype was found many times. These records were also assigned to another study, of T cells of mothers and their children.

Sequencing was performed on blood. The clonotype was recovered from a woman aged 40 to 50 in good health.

In DNA, the CDR3 is TGTGCCAGCAGTCCAAACAGGCTTAACTATGGCTACACCTTC. Its translation: CASSPNRLNYGYTF. The J gene is TRBJ1-2, the V gene TRBV6-5; a possible D gene is TRBD1 (5 bases). V lost 5 bases and J lost 1, with 11 bases in between. Germline CDR1 MNHEY, CDR2 SVGAGI. The CDR3 runs to 14 residues.